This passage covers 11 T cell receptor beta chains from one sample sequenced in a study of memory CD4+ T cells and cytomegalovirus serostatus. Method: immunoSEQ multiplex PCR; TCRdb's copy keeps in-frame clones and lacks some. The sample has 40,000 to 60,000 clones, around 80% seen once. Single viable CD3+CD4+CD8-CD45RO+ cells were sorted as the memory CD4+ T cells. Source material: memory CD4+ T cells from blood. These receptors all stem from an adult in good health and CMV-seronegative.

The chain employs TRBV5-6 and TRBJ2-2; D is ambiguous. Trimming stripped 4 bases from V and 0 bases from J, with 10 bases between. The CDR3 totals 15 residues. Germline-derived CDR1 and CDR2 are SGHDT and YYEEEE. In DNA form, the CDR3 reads TGTGCCAGCAGCCTAAGGACGGCGAACACCGGGGAGCTGTTTTTT. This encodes CASSLRTANTGELFF.

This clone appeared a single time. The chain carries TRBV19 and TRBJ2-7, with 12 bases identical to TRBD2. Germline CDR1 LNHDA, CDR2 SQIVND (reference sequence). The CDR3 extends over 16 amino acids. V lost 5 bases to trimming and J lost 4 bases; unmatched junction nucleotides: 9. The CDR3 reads CASSERRTSGDYEQYF. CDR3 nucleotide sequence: TGTGCCAGTAGTGAAAGACGGACTAGCGGGGATTACGAGCAGTACTTC.

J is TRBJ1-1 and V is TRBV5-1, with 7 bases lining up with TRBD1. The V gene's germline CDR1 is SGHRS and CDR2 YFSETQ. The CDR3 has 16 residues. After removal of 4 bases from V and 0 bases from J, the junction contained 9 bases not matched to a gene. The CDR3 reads CASSPRGDSMNTEAFF. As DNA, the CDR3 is TGCGCCAGCAGCCCAAGGGGGGACAGTATGAACACTGAAGCTTTCTTT.

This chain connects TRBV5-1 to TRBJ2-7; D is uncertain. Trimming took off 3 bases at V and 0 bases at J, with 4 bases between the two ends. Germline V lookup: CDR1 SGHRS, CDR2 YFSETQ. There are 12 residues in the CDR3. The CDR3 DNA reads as TGCGCCAGCAGCTGGGACTCCTACGAGCAGTACTTC. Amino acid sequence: CASSWDSYEQYF.

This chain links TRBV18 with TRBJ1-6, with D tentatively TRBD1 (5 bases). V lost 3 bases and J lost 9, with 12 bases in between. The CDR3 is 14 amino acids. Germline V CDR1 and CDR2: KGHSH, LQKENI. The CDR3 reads CASSPGGVGSPLHF. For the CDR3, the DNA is TGTGCCAGCTCACCGGGAGGGGTAGGTTCACCCCTCCACTTT.

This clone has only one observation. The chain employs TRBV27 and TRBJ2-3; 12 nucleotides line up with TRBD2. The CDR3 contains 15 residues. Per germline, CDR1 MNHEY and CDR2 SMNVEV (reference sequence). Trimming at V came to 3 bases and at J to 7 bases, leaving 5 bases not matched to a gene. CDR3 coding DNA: TGTGCCAGCAGTTTGACTAGCGGGAGTTTGAATACGCAGTATTTT. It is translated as CASSLTSGSLNTQYF.

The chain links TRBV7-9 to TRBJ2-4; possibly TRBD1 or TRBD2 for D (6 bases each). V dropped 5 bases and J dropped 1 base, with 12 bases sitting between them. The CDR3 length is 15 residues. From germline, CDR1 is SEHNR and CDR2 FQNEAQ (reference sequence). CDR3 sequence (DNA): TGTGCCAGCAGCCTCAGAGGGGGGGCCAAAAACATTCAGTACTTC. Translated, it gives CASSLRGGAKNIQYF.

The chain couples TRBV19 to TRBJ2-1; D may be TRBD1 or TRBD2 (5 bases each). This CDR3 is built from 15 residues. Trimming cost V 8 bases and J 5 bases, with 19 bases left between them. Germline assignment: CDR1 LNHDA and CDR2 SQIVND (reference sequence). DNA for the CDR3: TGTGCCAGTCGGCGGGTTACGGGGCAGAACAATGAGCAGTTCTTC. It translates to CASRRVTGQNNEQFF.

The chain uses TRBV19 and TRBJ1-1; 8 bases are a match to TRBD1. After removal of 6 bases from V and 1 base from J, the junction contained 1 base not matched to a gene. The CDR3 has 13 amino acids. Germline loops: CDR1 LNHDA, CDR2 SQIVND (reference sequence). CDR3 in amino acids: CASSDRGNTEAFF. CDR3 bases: TGTGCCAGTAGCGACAGGGGGAACACTGAAGCTTTCTTT. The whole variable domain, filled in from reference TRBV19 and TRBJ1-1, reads DGGITQSPKYLFRKEGQNVTLSCEQNLNHDAMYWYRQDPGQGLRLIYYSQIVNDFQKGDIAEGYSVSREKKESFPLTVTSAQKNPTAFYLCASSDRGNTEAFFGQGTRLTVV.

The CDR3 spells CASSVGQGGGQPQHF. The CDR3 DNA reads TGTGCCAGCAGCGTGGGACAGGGTGGGGGACAGCCCCAGCATTTT. The chain has TRBV9 and TRBJ1-5; 9 nucleotides line up with TRBD1. The CDR3 contains 15 residues. Unmatched junction bases numbered 7, after V lost 2 bases and J lost 7 bases. Germline V lookup: CDR1 SGDLS, CDR2 YYNGEE.

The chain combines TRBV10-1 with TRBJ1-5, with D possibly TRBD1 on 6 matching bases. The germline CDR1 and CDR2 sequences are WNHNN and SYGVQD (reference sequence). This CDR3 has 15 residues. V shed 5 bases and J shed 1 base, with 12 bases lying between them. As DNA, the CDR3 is TGCGCCAGCAGTTCAAGGGGGGCGAGCAATCAGCCCCAGCATTTT. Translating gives CASSSRGASNQPQHF.